Described below is a single T cell receptor beta chain sequence and its context. Its antigen is unidentified. Germline values: CDR1 SEHNR, CDR2 FQNEAQ (reference sequence). V shed 5 bases and J shed 8 bases, with 7 bases lying between them. CDR3 length equals 11 residues. This specimen comes from a study of beta chain features in type 1 diabetes. Sorting with CD45RO/CCR7/CD25/CD127/CD95/CD27 yielded naive, central memory, regulatory and stem-like memory CD4+ cells. Sequenced material consisted of expressed TCRB transcripts (all of the isolated RNA was reverse transcribed). The repertoire was sequenced with immunoSEQ multiplex PCR; TCRdb's copy has only in-frame clones and lacks some. The table has roughly 150,000 clones, more than 60% seen once. General observations from the study: More deletions and fewer insertions at VDJ junctions were seen in type 1 diabetes patients. Moderately but significantly shorter TCRB CDR3s were found in Type 1 diabetes patients in all four CD4+ subsets.

Input material: naive CD4+ T cells from blood. This TCR was recovered from a man aged 25-45 years with type 1 diabetes. J is TRBJ2-1 and V is TRBV7-9, with a tentative D call TRBD1 (6 bases). In DNA, the CDR3 is TGTGCCAGCAGCCCAGGGGATGAGCAGTTCTTC. This sequence encodes CASSPGDEQFF.